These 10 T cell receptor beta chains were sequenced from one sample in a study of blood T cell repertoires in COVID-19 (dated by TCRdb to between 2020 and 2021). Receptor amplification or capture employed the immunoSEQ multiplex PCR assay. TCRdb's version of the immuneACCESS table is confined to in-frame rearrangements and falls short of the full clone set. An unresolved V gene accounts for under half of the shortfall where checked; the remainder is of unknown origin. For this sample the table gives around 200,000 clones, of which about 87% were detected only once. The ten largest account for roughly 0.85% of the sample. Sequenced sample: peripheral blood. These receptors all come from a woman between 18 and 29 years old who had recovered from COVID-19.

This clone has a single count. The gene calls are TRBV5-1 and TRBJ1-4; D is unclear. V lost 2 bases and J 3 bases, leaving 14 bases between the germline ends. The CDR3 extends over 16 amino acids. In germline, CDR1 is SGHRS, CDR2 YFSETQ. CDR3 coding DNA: TGCGCCAGCAGCTTCCGGCCTCAAGAGGCTAATGAAAAACTGTTTTTT. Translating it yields CASSFRPQEANEKLFF. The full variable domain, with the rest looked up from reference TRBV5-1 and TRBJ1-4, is KAGVTQTPRYLIKTRGQQVTLSCSPISGHRSVSWYQQTPGQGLQFLFEYFSETQRNKGNFPGRFSGRQFSNSRSEMNVSTLELGDSALYLCASSFRPQEANEKLFFGSGTQLSVL.

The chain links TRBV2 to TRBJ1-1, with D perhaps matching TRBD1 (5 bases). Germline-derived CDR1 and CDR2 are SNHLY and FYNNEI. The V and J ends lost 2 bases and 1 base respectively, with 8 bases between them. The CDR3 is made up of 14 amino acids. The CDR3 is CASSERGSNTEAFF. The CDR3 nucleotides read TGTGCCAGCAGTGAAAGGGGATCGAACACTGAAGCTTTCTTT.

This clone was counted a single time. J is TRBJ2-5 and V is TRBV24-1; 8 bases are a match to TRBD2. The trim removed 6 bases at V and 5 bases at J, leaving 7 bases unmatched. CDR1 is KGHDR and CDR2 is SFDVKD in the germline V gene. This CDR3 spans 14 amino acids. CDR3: CATSYGGAQETQYF. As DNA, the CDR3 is TGTGCCACCAGTTACGGGGGGGCGCAGGAGACCCAGTACTTC.

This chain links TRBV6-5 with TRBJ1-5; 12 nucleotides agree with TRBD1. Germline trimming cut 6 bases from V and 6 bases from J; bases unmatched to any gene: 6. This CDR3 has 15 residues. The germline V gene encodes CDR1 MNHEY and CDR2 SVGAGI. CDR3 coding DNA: TGTGCCAGCAGCCCCGGGACAGGGGGCGGTCAGCCCCAGCATTTT. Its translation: CASSPGTGGGQPQHF.

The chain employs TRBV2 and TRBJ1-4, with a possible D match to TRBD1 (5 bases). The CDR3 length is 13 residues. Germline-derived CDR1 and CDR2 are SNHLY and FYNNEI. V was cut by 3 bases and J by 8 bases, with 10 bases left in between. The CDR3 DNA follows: TGTGCCAGCAGTGATTCGGGGGGGGAAAAACTGTTTTTT. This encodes CASSDSGGEKLFF.

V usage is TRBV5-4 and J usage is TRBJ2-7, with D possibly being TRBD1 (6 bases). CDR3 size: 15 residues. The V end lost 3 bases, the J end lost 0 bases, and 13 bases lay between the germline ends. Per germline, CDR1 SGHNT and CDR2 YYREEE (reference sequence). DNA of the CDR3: TGTGCCAGCAGCTCCGAGGGACACCTCTCCTACGAGCAGTACTTC. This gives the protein CASSSEGHLSYEQYF.

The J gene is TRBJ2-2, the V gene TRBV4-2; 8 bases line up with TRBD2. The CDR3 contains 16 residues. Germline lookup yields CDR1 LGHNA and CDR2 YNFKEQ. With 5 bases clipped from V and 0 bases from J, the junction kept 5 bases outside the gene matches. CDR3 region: CASSYGAGANTGELFF. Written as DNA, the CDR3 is TGTGCCAGCAGCTATGGAGCGGGAGCGAACACCGGGGAGCTGTTTTTT.

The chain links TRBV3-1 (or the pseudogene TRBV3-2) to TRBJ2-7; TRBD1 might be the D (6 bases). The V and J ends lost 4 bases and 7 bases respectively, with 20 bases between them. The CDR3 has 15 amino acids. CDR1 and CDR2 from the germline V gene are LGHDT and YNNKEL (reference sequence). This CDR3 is CASSPETGIRREQYF. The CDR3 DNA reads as TGTGCCAGCAGCCCGGAAACAGGGATACGACGGGAGCAGTACTTC.

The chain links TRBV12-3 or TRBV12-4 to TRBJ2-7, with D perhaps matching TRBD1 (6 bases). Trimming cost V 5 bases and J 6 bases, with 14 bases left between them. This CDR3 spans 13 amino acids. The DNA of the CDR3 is TGTGCCAGCAGTCGACAGGCCATTACCGAGCAGTACTTC. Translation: CASSRQAITEQYF.

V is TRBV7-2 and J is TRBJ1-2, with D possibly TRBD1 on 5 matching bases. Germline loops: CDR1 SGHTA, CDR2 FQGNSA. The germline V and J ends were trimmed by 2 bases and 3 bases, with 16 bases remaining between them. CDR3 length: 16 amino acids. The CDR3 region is CASSLPLGEADYGYTF. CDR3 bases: TGTGCCAGCAGCTTACCGTTAGGGGAAGCTGACTATGGCTACACCTTC.